The T cell receptor beta chain described here comes from a study of beta chain features in type 1 diabetes (dated by TCRdb to 2017 to 2018). Regarding the research as a whole: Patients and healthy donors did not differ in mean age, gender distribution, total cell number or subset yield. A total of around 100 million sorted cells were examined across all samples, and RNA yield correlated strongly with the number of cells per subset. The study compared TCRB repertoires of sorted circulating CD4+ T cell subsets between recently diagnosed type 1 diabetes patients and matched healthy donors. Naive and central memory subsets were obtained from all 30 or so donors, but regulatory and stem cell-like memory subsets were isolated from only 8 patients and roughly 8 healthy donors. The investigation overall reported the following: At VDJ recombination sites, type 1 diabetes patients had fewer insertions and more deleted nucleotides, which implies abnormalities in thymic rearrangement. Naive, central memory and regulatory TCRB repertoires appeared more similar among patients than among healthy donors. Type 1 diabetes patients showed a moderate but significant shortening of TCRB CDR3 length in all four CD4+ subsets. Because cDNA was sequenced instead of genomic DNA, highly expressing activated cells could be over-represented, though the groups showed no difference in activation or CD3 levels. Shorter templates might have been favored by PCR, but patient and control samples were amplified and corrected together, so both groups would have been affected equally by any skew. Because small numbers of individuals were included in the HLA sub-analyses, any influence of HLA type on TCRB rearrangement was left unresolved.

From each donor, a single peripheral blood sample of around 0.12 L on average was drawn into heparinised tubes. A BD FACSAria II was used to sort naive, central memory, regulatory and stem cell-like memory CD4+ T cells with a panel that included CD45RO, CCR7, CD25, CD127, CD95 and CD27. Every sorted population had a purity above 95%. PBMCs were separated immediately by Lymphoprep density gradient centrifugation and were stained directly, without being cultured. So that batch effects would be minimized, each experiment stained and sorted samples in pairs, pairing one healthy donor with one patient. As to this clone: The specificity of this receptor is unknown. No much larger clone is present one base from it, and per-base qualities are unavailable.

The entire isolated RNA was reverse transcribed using the High Capacity cDNA Reverse Transcription Kit, and thus expressed TCRB transcripts were sequenced. Deep immunoSEQ sequencing was applied to naive, central memory and regulatory T cell samples, giving an average of about 3.6 million total reads per sample. Sorted cells were lysed in RLT buffer and RNA was extracted with DNase-treated RNeasy Micro or Mini kits, depending on cell number. To prevent cross-contamination, each cell subset was processed individually, whereas patient and healthy donor samples were processed jointly. TCRB sequences were amplified from cDNA with the immunoSEQ multiplex PCR, producing 87-bp fragments spanning the CDR3 region. Amplicons were sequenced on the Illumina HiSeq platform. The authors' analysis ran thus. PCR bias was computationally corrected using synthetic template baselines, reads within Hamming distance 2 were collapsed, and singletons that could not be merged were discarded. Reads were aligned against IMGT to assign V, D and J genes, CDR3 length and insertions or deletions at six rearrangement sites. Clonotype counts were normalized to sorted cell number within each subset before computing true diversity and Gini coefficients with the tcR R package. The overlap coefficient, calculated on TCRB nucleotide sequences, was used to measure repertoire sharing. TCRdb holds this immuneACCESS table with in-frame rearrangements only. Some clones are missing; in checked studies, unresolved V genes explain under half, and the rest has no known cause. V, J and clone size are taken as reported in that table, and D and trimming were inferred from the DNA itself. The sample includes roughly 160,000 clones, with approximately 8% observed a single time. Approximately 0.87% of the sample belongs to the ten largest clones.

From the cysteine up to the phenylalanine, the CDR3 has a length of 15 residues. The retained sequence is limited to the CDR3, 45 bases, with the frame set at the first base. CDR1 and CDR2 (MGHRA, YSYEKL) derive from the germline V gene. The junction shows trimming of 4 bases on V and 7 bases on J, and the gene matches do not reach 11 bases of it. The chain employs TRBV4-1 and TRBJ2-7; 9 central nucleotides agree with TRBD1. Material for sequencing was central memory CD4+ T cells from blood. The TCR comes from a woman aged 40 to 50 with type 1 diabetes. The DNA sequence follows: TGCGCCAGCAGCCGGGAACAGGGGGCCCGCTGGGAGCAGTACTTC. Translated, this gives CASSREQGARWEQYF.